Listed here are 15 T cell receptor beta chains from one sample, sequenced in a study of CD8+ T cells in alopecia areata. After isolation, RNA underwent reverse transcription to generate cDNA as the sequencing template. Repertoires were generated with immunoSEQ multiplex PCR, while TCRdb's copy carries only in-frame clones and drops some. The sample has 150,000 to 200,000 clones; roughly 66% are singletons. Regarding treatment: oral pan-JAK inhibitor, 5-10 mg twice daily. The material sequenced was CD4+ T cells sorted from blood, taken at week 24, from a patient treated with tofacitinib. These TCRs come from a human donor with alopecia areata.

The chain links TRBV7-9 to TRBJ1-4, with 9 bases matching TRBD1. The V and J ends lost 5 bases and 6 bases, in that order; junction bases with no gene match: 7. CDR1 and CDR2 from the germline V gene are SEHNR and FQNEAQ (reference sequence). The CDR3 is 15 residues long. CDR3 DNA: TGTGCCAGCAGCAAAGGACAGGGGTTAGATGAAAAACTGTTTTTT. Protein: CASSKGQGLDEKLFF.

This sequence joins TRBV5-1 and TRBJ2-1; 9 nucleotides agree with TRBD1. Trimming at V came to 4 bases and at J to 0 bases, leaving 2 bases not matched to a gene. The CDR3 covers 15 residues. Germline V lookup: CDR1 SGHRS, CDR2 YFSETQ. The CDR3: CASSGTGPSYNEQFF. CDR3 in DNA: TGCGCCAGCAGCGGGACAGGGCCCTCCTACAATGAGCAGTTCTTC.

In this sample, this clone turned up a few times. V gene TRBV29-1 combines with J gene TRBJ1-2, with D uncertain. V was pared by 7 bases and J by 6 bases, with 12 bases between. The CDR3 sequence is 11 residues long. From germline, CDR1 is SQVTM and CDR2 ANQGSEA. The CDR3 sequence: CSDRGLDGYTF. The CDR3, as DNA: TGCAGCGACAGAGGACTCGATGGCTACACCTTC.

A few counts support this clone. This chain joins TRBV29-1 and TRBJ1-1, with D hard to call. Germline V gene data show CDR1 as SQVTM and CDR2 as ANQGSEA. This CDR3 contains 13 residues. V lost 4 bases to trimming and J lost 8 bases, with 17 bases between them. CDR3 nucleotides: TGCAGCGTTGGGCCGGGCCTCAAAAGGGAAGCTTTCTTT. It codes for CSVGPGLKREAFF.

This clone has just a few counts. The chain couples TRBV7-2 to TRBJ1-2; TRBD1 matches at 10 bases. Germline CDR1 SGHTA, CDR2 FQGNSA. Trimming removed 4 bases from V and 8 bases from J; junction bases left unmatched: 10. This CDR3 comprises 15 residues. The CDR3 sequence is CASSSGTGEVKGYTF. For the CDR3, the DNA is TGTGCCAGCAGCTCGGGGACAGGGGAAGTGAAGGGCTACACCTTC. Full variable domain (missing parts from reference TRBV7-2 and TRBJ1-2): GAGVSQSPSNKVTEKGKDVELRCDPISGHTALYWYRQSLGQGLEFLIYFQGNSAPDKSGLPSDRFSAERTGGSVSTLTIQRTQQEDSAVYLCASSSGTGEVKGYTFGSGTRLTVV.

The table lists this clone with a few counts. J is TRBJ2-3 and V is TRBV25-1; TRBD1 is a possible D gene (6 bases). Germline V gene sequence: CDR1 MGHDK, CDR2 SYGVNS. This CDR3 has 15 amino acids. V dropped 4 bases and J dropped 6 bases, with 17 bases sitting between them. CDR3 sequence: CASSALNRAGDTQYF. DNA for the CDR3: TGTGCCAGCAGTGCACTCAACAGGGCAGGGGATACGCAGTATTTT.

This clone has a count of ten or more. The CDR3 sequence: CASSPTTGTVEYF. The CDR3 DNA reads as TGTGCCAGCAGCCCAACCACCGGGACCGTGGAGTATTTT. The genes are TRBV7-2 and TRBJ2-3; D could derive from TRBD1 or TRBD2 (5 bases each). V was trimmed by 5 bases and J by 13 bases, leaving 19 bases between them. This CDR3 contains 13 residues. The germline CDR1 and CDR2 sequences are SGHTA and FQGNSA.

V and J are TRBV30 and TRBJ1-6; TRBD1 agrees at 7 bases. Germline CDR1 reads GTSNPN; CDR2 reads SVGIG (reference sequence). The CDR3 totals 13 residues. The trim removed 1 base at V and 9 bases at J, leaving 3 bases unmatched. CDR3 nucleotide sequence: TGTGCCTGGAGTGATGCAGGGGGTTCACCCCTCCACTTT. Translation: CAWSDAGGSPLHF.

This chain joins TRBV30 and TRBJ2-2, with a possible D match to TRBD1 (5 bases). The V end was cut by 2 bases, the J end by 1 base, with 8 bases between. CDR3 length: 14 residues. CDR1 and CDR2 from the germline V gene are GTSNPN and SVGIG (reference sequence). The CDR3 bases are TGTGCCTGGAGTAATAGGGGGAACACCGGGGAGCTGTTTTTT. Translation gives CAWSNRGNTGELFF.

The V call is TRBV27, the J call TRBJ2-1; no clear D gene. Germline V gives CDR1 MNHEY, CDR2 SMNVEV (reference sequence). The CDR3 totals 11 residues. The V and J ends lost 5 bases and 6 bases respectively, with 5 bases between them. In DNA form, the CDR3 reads TGTGCCAGCAGTCCCGGCAATGAGCAGTTCTTC. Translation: CASSPGNEQFF.

This chain's CDR3 is CASSGKGQGTEAFF. CDR3 coding DNA: TGCGCCAGCAGCGGGAAGGGTCAGGGCACTGAAGCTTTCTTT. The chain joins TRBV5-1 to TRBJ1-1; D might be TRBD1 (5 bases). There are 14 residues in the CDR3. The germline gives CDR1 SGHRS, CDR2 YFSETQ. V was cut by 4 bases and J by 4 bases, with 14 bases left in between.

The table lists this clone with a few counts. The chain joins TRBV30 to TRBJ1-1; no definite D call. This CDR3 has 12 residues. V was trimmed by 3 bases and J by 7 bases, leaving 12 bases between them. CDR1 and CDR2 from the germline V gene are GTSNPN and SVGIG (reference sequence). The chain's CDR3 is CAWRDAGSEAFF. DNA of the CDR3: TGTGCCTGGAGAGACGCCGGTAGTGAAGCTTTCTTT.

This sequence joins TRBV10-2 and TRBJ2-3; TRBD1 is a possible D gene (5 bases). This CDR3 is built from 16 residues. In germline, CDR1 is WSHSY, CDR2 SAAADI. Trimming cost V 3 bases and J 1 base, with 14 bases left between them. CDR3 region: CASSDWAGKGTDTQYF. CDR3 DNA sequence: TGCGCCAGCAGTGATTGGGCAGGGAAGGGCACAGATACGCAGTATTTT.

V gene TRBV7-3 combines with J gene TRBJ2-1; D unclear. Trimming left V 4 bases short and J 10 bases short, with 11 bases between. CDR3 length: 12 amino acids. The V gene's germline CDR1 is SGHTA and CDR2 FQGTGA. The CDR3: CASSYELGEQFF. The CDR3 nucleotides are TGTGCCAGCAGCTACGAACTGGGCGAGCAGTTCTTC.

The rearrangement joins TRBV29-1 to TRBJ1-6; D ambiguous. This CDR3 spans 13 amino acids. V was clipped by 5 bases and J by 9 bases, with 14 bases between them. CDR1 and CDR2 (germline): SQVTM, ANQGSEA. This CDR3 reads CSVKQLAGSPLHF. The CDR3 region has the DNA TGCAGCGTTAAACAGCTAGCTGGTTCACCCCTCCACTTT.